The 5 T cell receptor beta chains below all came from one sample that was sequenced in a study of blood T cell repertoires in COVID-19. The table came from immunoSEQ multiplex PCR; TCRdb's copy has only in-frame clones and leaves some out. Seen here are 170,000 or so clones, 87% observed once, and the top ten hold more than 6.5%. The sequenced sample consisted of PBMCs or T cells enriched from blood (not recorded which). The receptors come from a woman aged 45-60 years who had recovered from COVID-19.

The rearrangement links TRBV5-1 to TRBJ2-1; D gene unclear. Trimming removed 4 bases at V and 9 bases at J, with 11 bases between. This CDR3 has 12 residues. Germline CDR1 is SGHRS and CDR2 is YFSETQ. Written as DNA, the CDR3 is TGCGCCAGCAGCACGGAGACGGTTGAGCAGTTCTTC. Its protein is CASSTETVEQFF. The whole variable domain, filled in from reference TRBV5-1 and TRBJ2-1, reads KAGVTQTPRYLIKTRGQQVTLSCSPISGHRSVSWYQQTPGQGLQFLFEYFSETQRNKGNFPGRFSGRQFSNSRSEMNVSTLELGDSALYLCASSTETVEQFFGPGTRLTVL.

V usage is TRBV19 and J usage is TRBJ1-1, with 7 positions matching TRBD1. The CDR3 is 15 amino acids. V shed 9 bases, J shed 1 base, and the junction held 11 bases outside the gene matches. Germline V gives CDR1 LNHDA, CDR2 SQIVND (reference sequence). CDR3 sequence reads: CASNPLGQWNTEAFF. In nucleotides, the CDR3 is TGTGCCAGCAATCCCTTGGGACAGTGGAACACTGAAGCTTTCTTT.

The chain uses TRBV19 and TRBJ2-2; D unclear. Germline CDR1 and CDR2: LNHDA and SQIVND (reference sequence). Trimming removed 7 bases from V and 3 bases from J, with 15 bases in between. The CDR3 extends over 15 amino acids. DNA for the CDR3: TGTGCCAGTACAAAGACATCTACGGACACCGGGGAGCTGTTTTTT. Its protein is CASTKTSTDTGELFF.

The gene calls are TRBV6-6 and TRBJ2-1; D gene unclear. The CDR3 spans 15 residues. The ends were cut back, 1 base at V and 6 bases at J, with 13 bases in the middle. The V gene's germline CDR1 is MNHNY and CDR2 SVGAGI (reference sequence). The CDR3 sequence is CASSYYSPMANEQFF. CDR3 DNA sequence: TGTGCCAGCAGTTACTACAGCCCTATGGCCAATGAGCAGTTCTTC.

The chain couples TRBV2 to TRBJ2-3; the match to TRBD2 covers 8 bases. Germline CDR1 and CDR2: SNHLY and FYNNEI. Trimming removed 7 bases from V and 9 bases from J; junction bases left unmatched: 9. CDR3 length equals 13 residues. CDR3 sequence reads: CASTVGLDKTQYF. The CDR3 bases are TGTGCCAGCACCGTGGGACTAGACAAAACGCAGTATTTT.